A single TCR beta chain is shown here with its context. Its antigen is still unknown. These data are taken from a study of identical twins. One entry per CDR3 protein, called by TCRdb with MiXCR from the 5' RACE reads. Of 400,000 to 500,000 distinct CDR3 sequences listed, under 20% are singletons. J lost 5 bases, V lost 1 base, and 8 bases had no gene match. CDR1 is SNHLY and CDR2 is FYNNEI in the germline V gene. The CDR3 contains 16 residues. Study-level points and caveats: Invariant T cells like MAIT and iNKT could partly confound the zero-insertion analyses. Whereas memory repertoires showed no such difference, abundant cord blood beta clonotypes carried fewer insertions. Out-of-frame TCR alpha sharing in monozygotic twins exceeded recombination model predictions.

The chain joins TRBV2 to TRBJ2-1; 7 bases agree with TRBD2. The origin of this receptor is a man aged 45 to 65 in good health. The sequencing sample was made of naive T cells sorted from blood. The CDR3 loop reads CASSEELAVINNEQFF. The CDR3 DNA reads as TGTGCCAGCAGTGAAGAGCTAGCGGTAATCAACAATGAGCAGTTCTTC.